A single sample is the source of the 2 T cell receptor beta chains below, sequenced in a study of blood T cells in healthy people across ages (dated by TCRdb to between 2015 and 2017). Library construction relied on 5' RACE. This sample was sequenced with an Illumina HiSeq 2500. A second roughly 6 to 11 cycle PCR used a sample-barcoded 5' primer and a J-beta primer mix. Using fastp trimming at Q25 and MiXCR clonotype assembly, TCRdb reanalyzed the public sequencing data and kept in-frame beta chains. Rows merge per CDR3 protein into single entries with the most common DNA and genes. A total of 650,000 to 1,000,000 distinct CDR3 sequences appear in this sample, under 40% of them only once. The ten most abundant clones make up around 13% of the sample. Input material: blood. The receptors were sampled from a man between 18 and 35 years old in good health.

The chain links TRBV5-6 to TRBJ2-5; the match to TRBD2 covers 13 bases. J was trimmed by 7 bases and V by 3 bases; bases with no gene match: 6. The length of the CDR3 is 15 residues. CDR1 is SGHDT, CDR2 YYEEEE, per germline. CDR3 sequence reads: CASSWETSGGGTQYF. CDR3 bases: TGTGCCAGCAGCTGGGAAACTAGCGGGGGGGGGACCCAGTACTTC.

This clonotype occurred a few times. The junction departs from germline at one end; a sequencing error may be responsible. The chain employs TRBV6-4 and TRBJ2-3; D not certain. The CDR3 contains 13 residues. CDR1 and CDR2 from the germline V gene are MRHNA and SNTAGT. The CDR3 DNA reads TGTGCCGGCAGTCTCGATGCGCACGAGGCGCAGTATTTT. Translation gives CAGSLDAHEAQYF.